This section outlines one TCR beta chain sequence together with its context. Its target is unknown. The data belong to a study of radiotherapy plus CTLA-4 blockade in lung cancer. Study-level information: Objective responses were observed in about 17% of patients, and disease control was achieved by about 30%. The study's findings and limits: In blood, early T cell clone dynamics reportedly predicted response best, together with interferon-beta. Expansion of tumor-derived TCR clones was observed in blood after radiotherapy plus ipilimumab.

Profiled with immunoSEQ multiplex PCR; TCRdb holds only in-frame clones, not every one. The sample holds roughly 66,000 clones; around 81% are singletons and the top ten take around 4%. V lost 6 bases, J lost 12 bases, and 7 bases stayed unmatched. The CDR3 extends over 12 amino acids. Germline V lookup: CDR1 MNHNY, CDR2 SVGAGI (reference sequence). This chain joins TRBV6-6 and TRBJ1-1; the match to TRBD1 covers 10 bases. The sample in question was peripheral blood, obtained from a patient treated with radiotherapy plus ipilimumab. This clonotype originated in a human donor with non-small cell lung cancer who had a partial response to radiotherapy plus ipilimumab. The CDR3 spells CASRSGQGRTFF. CDR3 nucleotide sequence: TGTGCCAGCAGATCGGGACAGGGGAGGACTTTCTTT.